Listed below are T cell receptor beta chains from one sample, sequenced in a study of identical twins. One entry per CDR3 protein, called by TCRdb with MiXCR from the 5' RACE reads. In the table there are about 700,000 distinct CDR3 sequences, roughly 6% of which are singletons. Sequencing was carried out using naive T cells sorted from blood. Receptors originate from a man in his late teens or twenties in good health. Both conserved end residues are part of each CDR3. A D gene is named only where the DNA matches it firmly. Part of the rows lack a size; the others show once, few, many or a class for expanded clones.

clone size	J gene	CDR3 length	D gene	V gene	CDR3 DNA	CDR3 protein
few	TRBJ2-1	15	.	TRBV24-1	TGTGCCACCAGTACCAGAGTGACACCCCACAATGAGCAGTTCTTC	CATSTRVTPHNEQFF
many	TRBJ2-3	14	.	TRBV12-3/TRBV12-4	TGTGCCAGCACCATCTGGCGGATCACAGATACGCAGTATTTT	CASTIWRITDTQYF
few	TRBJ2-3	16	TRBD2	TRBV11-3	TGTGCCAGCAGCTTAGGGACTAGCCCTAGCACAGATACGCAGTATTTT	CASSLGTSPSTDTQYF
many	TRBJ2-3	15	TRBD1	TRBV12-3/TRBV12-4	TGTGCCAGCAGGCGGACAGGGGGGAGCACAGATACGCAGTATTTT	CASRRTGGSTDTQYF
few	TRBJ2-3	15	.	TRBV7-2	TGTGCCAGCAGGGGCCGGCAGGGGAGTTCAGATACGCAGTATTTT	CASRGRQGSSDTQYF
.	TRBJ2-5	13	.	TRBV10-3	TGTGCCATCAGTGAAGGGGCGTCGGAGACCCAGTACTTC	CAISEGASETQYF
few	TRBJ2-7	15	.	TRBV4-2	TGTGCCAGCAGCCATAGCGGAGCAGGCCCCTACGAGCAGTACTTC	CASSHSGAGPYEQYF
many	TRBJ2-1	16	TRBD2	TRBV5-1	TGCGCCAGCAGCGTCCCGACTAGCGGGACCTACAATGAGCAGTTCTTC	CASSVPTSGTYNEQFF
many	TRBJ2-2	15	TRBD2	TRBV29-1	TGCAGCACTCGACTAGCGGGAGCGGCGTCCGGGGAGCTGTTTTTT	CSTRLAGAASGELFF
many	TRBJ1-4	14	.	TRBV12-3/TRBV12-4	TGTGCCAGCAGTTTCGAGACAACTAATGAAAAACTGTTTTTT	CASSFETTNEKLFF
many	TRBJ2-2	13	.	TRBV12-5	TGTGCTAGTGGCTTGGGGAACACCGGGGAGCTGTTTTTT	CASGLGNTGELFF
many	TRBJ2-1	17	.	TRBV7-9	TGTGCCAGCAGCCCGCCTTCGTCTAGCAGTAGTTACAATGAGCAGTTCTTC	CASSPPSSSSSYNEQFF
.	TRBJ2-2	14	TRBD2	TRBV6-1	TGTGCCAGCAGTGGGGGACTAGCCCCCGGGGAGCTGTTTTTT	CASSGGLAPGELFF
many	TRBJ2-7	15	TRBD2	TRBV28	TGTGCCAGCAGTCCCGGGACTAGAGGGTCCTACGAGCAGTACTTC	CASSPGTRGSYEQYF
many	TRBJ1-1	16	.	TRBV12-3/TRBV12-4	TGTGCCAGCAGTTTGATTAAGGGCAGGGTGGCCACTGAAGCTTTCTTT	CASSLIKGRVATEAFF
few	TRBJ2-3	18	TRBD2	TRBV28	TGTGCCAGCTCGTTTCCCGGGACTAGCGGGGCTAGCACAGATACGCAGTATTTT	CASSFPGTSGASTDTQYF
.	TRBJ2-2	16	.	TRBV7-9	TGTGCCAGCAGCCCCTTTGGGGGGCTCAACACCGGGGAGCTGTTTTTT	CASSPFGGLNTGELFF
many	TRBJ2-2	15	.	TRBV12-3/TRBV12-4	TGTGCCAGCAGTTCGACTCTGCTGGGCACCGGGGAGCTGTTTTTT	CASSSTLLGTGELFF
few	TRBJ1-6	16	.	TRBV4-3	TGCGCCAGCAGCCAAGAAGGGTCCAAGAGTGGTTCACCCCTCCACTTT	CASSQEGSKSGSPLHF
few	TRBJ2-2	17	TRBD1	TRBV11-2	TGTGCCAGCAGCTTTCATCTGGACAGGGGCGTTGCCGGGGAGCTGTTTTTT	CASSFHLDRGVAGELFF
.	TRBJ1-5	13	.	TRBV6-1	TGTGCCAGCAGTGATACGCCTTATCAGCCCCAGCATTTT	CASSDTPYQPQHF
.	TRBJ1-2	14	TRBD1	TRBV15	TGTGCCACCAGCCCGGACAGGGTGGCCTATGGCTACACCTTC	CATSPDRVAYGYTF
many	TRBJ1-5	14	.	TRBV6-2/TRBV6-3	TGTGCCAGCAGTATCACTCTACAAAATCAGCCCCAGCATTTT	CASSITLQNQPQHF
many	TRBJ2-6	15	TRBD1	TRBV20-1	TGCAGTGCTAGAGTTACAGGGGCTGGGGCCAACGTCCTGACTTTC	CSARVTGAGANVLTF
few	TRBJ2-7	15	.	TRBV24-1	TGTGCCACCAGTGATAGCCGAGTCAGCCTCTACGAGCAGTACTTC	CATSDSRVSLYEQYF
many	TRBJ2-7	13	.	TRBV12-3/TRBV12-4	TGTGCCAGCGGCGACCTGGCGAAAGGCGAGCAGTACTTC	CASGDLAKGEQYF
many	TRBJ1-2	15	TRBD1	TRBV27	TGTGCCAGCAGTTTATCCCTCACAGGGGACTATGGCTACACCTTC	CASSLSLTGDYGYTF
few	TRBJ1-1	16	.	TRBV27	TGTGCCAGCAGTTTATTCCCACTGGCAGAGAACACTGAAGCTTTCTTT	CASSLFPLAENTEAFF
many	TRBJ2-7	14	TRBD1	TRBV5-1	TGCGCCAGCAGCTTGGAACAGGGGATGGACGAGCAGTACTTC	CASSLEQGMDEQYF
.	TRBJ1-1	17	TRBD1	TRBV5-1	TGCGCCAGCAGCCCGGGACAGGGTTCTATGTCGAACACTGAAGCTTTCTTT	CASSPGQGSMSNTEAFF
many	TRBJ2-3	12	.	TRBV6-1	TGTGCCAGCAGTCTCCCGCCCGCCACGCAGTATTTT	CASSLPPATQYF
many	TRBJ2-7	16	TRBD2	TRBV4-2	TGTGCCAGCAGCCGAAAGACTAGCGGGAGTAGCGACGAGCAGTACTTC	CASSRKTSGSSDEQYF
.	TRBJ2-2	15	TRBD2	TRBV3-1	TGTGCCAGCAGCCTGAATCTAGCGGGAGTCGGGGAGCTGTTTTTT	CASSLNLAGVGELFF
many	TRBJ1-4	17	.	TRBV5-1	TGCGCCAGCAGGTCCGGACCCAGGGACCCAACTAATGAAAAACTGTTTTTT	CASRSGPRDPTNEKLFF